The clone carrying this T cell receptor (beta chain) was found once. Its antigen is undetermined. This record comes from a study of beta chain features in type 1 diabetes. Study-wide background: Cells sorted and examined across all samples totaled approximately 100,000,000. Study-level findings and limits: Shortening that was moderate but significant affected the TCRB CDR3s of Type 1 diabetes patients in all four CD4+ subsets. When VDJ junctions were examined, type 1 diabetes patients showed fewer insertions and more deletions. Any HLA type influence on TCRB rearrangement was left unresolved here. It was possible that PCR favored shorter templates, equally so in patients and controls.

TCRB transcripts that were expressed got sequenced, as all of the isolated RNA had been reverse transcribed. The method was immunoSEQ multiplex PCR; TCRdb's version includes in-frame clones alone and lacks a portion of them. This sample yields around 100,000 clones, of which under 30% are seen a single time; under 0.55% belongs to the top ten. V dropped 7 bases and J dropped 4; count of bases not matched to a gene: 4. The CDR3 is made up of 13 amino acids. CDR1 and CDR2 (germline): WNHNN, SYGVQD (reference sequence). Sequences were obtained from central memory CD4+ T cells from blood. This rearrangement joins TRBV10-1 to TRBJ2-5, with TRBD2 identical over 9 bases. The sequence came from a young woman with type 1 diabetes. The CDR3 coding sequence is TGCGCCAGCAATAGCGGGAGAGGAGAGACCCAGTACTTC. Protein sequence: CASNSGRGETQYF.